This T cell receptor (beta chain) was retrieved from a study of neurological immune-mediated disorders. This clonotype has a handful of counts. V was cut by 3 bases and J by 3 bases, with 21 bases left in between. Germline V gene lookup returns CDR1 LGHDT and CDR2 YNNKEL (reference sequence). The CDR3 is 18 residues long. Synthesis of cDNA was performed by 5'RACE using 10-nucleotide random UMIs. TCRdb re-called the 5' RACE reads through MiXCR, storing one row per CDR3 protein. The profile covers around 52,000 distinct CDR3 sequences, with about 5.6% appearing a single time and approximately 1.5% taken by the ten largest.

This TCR was sampled from a woman aged 18-29 years with multiple sclerosis. The sequencing sample was made of CD4+ T cells from blood. This chain links TRBV3-1 with TRBJ2-1, with D maybe TRBD2 (6 bases). For the CDR3, the DNA is TGTGCCAGCAGCCATTCAATGTCGGAGGGCCTCTTCTACAATGAGCAGTTCTTC. Protein product: CASSHSMSEGLFYNEQFF.